This T cell receptor (beta chain) was retrieved from a study of beta chain features in type 1 diabetes. The CDR3 has 13 amino acids. Germline V gene sequence: CDR1 ENHRY, CDR2 SYGVKD. Trimming cost V 4 bases and J 6 bases; bases outside gene matches: 4. The entirety of the isolated RNA underwent reverse transcription, so expressed TCRB transcripts were sequenced. TCRdb's table, derived via immunoSEQ multiplex PCR, lists solely in-frame clones and lacks some. The sample shows hundreds of thousands of clones, around 28% of them seen only once. The V and J genes are TRBV10-3 and TRBJ2-3; 7 bases map to TRBD1. Sequenced material: naive CD4+ T cells from blood. This clonotype was sampled from a man aged 18 to 29 in good health. DNA of the CDR3: TGTGCCATCAGTGGTTGGACAGGCGATACGCAGTATTTT. Protein sequence: CAISGWTGDTQYF.